This T cell receptor (beta chain) was identified in a study of breast tumors, draining lymph nodes, adjacent tissues. Study results and caveats: Tumor T cell lymph node origin was a supported hypothesis, not proven. The data were judged consistent with most tumor T cells coming from lymph node and expanding in tumor.

The germline gives CDR1 SGHTA, CDR2 FQGNSA. The CDR3 extends over 17 amino acids. V lost 5 bases and J lost 4, with 20 bases in between. This clonotype was seen repeatedly, ten times or more. Its antigen is as yet unknown. TCRdb fed the multiplex PCR reads into MiXCR, producing one record per CDR3 protein. The table shows 130,000 or so distinct CDR3 sequences, with 30% to 35% occurring only once. Samples came from axillary lymph nodes draining the breast cancer. The clonotype originates from a female donor with breast cancer. Some clones in this sample may be carry-over from other donors' samples. The sample was axillary lymph node tissue. The genes are TRBV7-2 and TRBJ1-4, with a possible D match to TRBD1 (5 bases). The CDR3 DNA reads TGTGCCAGCAGCCTAGGATCCGGGGCATCAAGTAATGAAAAACTGTTTTTT. Translated, it gives CASSLGSGASSNEKLFF. Combining the CDR3 with reference TRBV7-2 and TRBJ1-4 gives the whole variable domain GAGVSQSPSNKVTEKGKDVELRCDPISGHTALYWYRQSLGQGLEFLIYFQGNSAPDKSGLPSDRFSAERTGGSVSTLTIQRTQQEDSAVYLCASSLGSGASSNEKLFFGSGTQLSVL.